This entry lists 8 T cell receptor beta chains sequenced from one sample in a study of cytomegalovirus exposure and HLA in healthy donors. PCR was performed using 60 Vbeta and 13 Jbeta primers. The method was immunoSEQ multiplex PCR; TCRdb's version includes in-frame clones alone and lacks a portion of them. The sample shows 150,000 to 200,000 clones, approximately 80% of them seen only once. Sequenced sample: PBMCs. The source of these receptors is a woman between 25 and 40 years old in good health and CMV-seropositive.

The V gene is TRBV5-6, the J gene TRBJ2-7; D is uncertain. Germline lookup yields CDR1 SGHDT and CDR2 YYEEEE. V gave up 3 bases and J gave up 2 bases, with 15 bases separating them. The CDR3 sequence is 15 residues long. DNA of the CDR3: TGTGCCAGCAGCTCACCACCCCCAGAACCCTACGAGCAGTACTTC. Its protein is CASSSPPPEPYEQYF.

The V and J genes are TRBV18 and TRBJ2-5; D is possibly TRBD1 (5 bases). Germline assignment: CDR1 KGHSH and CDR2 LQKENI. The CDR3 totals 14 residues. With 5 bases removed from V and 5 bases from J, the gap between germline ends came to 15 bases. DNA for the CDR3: TGTGCCAGCTCATCCTCAGGGCCTCGGGAGACCCAGTACTTC. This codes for CASSSSGPRETQYF.

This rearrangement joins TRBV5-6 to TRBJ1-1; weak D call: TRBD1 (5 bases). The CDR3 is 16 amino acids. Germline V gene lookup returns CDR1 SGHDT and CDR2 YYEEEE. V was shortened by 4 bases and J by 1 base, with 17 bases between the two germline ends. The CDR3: CASSRLGRQGNTEAFF. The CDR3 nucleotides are TGTGCCAGCAGCCGATTGGGGAGGCAGGGGAACACTGAAGCTTTCTTT.

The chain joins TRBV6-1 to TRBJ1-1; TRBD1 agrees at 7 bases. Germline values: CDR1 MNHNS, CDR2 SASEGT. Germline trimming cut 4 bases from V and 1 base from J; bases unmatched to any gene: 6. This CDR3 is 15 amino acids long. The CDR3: CASSARQGSNTEAFF. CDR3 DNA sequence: TGTGCCAGCAGTGCAAGACAGGGATCGAACACTGAAGCTTTCTTT.

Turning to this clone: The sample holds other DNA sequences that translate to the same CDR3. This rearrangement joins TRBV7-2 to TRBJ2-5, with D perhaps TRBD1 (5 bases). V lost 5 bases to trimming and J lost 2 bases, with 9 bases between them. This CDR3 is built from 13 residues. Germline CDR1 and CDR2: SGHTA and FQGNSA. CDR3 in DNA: TGTGCCAGCAGCCTTCGACAGCAAGAGACCCAGTACTTC. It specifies CASSLRQQETQYF.

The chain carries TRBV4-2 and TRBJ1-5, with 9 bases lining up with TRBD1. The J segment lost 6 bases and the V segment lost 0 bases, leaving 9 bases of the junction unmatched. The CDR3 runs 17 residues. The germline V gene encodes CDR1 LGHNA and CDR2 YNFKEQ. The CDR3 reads CASSQDLRTGAFQPQHF. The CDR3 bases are TGTGCCAGCAGCCAAGATCTCAGGACAGGGGCGTTTCAGCCCCAGCATTTT.

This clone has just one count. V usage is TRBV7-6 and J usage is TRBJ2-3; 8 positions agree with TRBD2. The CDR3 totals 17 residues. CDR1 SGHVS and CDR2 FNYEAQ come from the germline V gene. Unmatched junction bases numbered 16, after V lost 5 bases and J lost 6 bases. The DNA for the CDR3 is TGTGCCAGCAGCCCCCTCTCTAGCGGGCCCTTCGTTGATACGCAGTATTTT. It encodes CASSPLSSGPFVDTQYF.

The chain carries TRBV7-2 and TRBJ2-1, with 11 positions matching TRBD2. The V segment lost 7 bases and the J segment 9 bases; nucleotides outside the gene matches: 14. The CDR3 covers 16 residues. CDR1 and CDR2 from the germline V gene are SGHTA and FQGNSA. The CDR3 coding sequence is TGTGCCAGCACCAAAAATCGTCCTAGCGGGGGGAGTGAGCAGTTCTTC. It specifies CASTKNRPSGGSEQFF.